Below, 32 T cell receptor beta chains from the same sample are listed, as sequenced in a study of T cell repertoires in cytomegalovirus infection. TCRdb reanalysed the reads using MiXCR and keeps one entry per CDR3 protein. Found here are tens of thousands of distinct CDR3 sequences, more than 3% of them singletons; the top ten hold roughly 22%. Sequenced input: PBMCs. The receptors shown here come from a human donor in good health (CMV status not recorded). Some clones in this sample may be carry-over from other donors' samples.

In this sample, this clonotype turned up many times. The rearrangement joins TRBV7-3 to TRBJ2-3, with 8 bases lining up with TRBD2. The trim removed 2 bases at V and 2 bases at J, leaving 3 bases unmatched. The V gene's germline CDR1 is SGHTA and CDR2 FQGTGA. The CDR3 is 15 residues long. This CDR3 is CASSLHGGATDTQYF. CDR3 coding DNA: TGTGCCAGCAGCTTACACGGGGGGGCCACAGATACGCAGTATTTT.

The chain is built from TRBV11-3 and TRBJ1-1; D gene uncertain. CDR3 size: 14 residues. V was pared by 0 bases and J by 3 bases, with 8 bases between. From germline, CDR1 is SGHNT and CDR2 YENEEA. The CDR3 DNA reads TGTGCCAGCAGCTTAGATTTCGCAGACACTGAAGCTTTCTTT. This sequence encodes CASSLDFADTEAFF. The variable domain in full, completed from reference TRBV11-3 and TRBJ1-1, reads EAGVVQSPRYKIIEKKQPVAFWCNPISGHNTLYWYLQNLGQGPELLIRYENEEAVDDSQLPKDRFSAERLKGVDSTLKIQPAELGDSAVYLCASSLDFADTEAFFGQGTRLTVV.

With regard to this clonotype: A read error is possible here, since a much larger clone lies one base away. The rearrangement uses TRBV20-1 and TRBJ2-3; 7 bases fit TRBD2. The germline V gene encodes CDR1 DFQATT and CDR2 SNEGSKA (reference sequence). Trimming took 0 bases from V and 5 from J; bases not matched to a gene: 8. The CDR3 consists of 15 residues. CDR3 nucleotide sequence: TGCAGTGCTAGAGAGTTGCGGGGGTACTTAGATACGCAGTATTTT. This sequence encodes CSARELRGYLDTQYF.

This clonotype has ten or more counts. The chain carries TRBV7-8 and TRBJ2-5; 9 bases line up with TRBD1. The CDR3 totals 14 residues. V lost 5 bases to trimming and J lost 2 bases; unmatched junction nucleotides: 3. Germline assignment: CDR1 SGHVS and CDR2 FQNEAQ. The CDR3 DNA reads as TGTGCCAGCAGCCTTGGGACAGGGCAAGAGACCCAGTACTTC. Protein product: CASSLGTGQETQYF.

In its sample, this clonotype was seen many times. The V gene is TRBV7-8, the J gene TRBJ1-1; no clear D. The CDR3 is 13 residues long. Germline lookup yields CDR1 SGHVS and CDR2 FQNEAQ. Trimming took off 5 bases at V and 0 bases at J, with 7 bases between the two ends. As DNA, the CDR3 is TGTGCCAGCAGCGAGACGGTGAACACTGAAGCTTTCTTT. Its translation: CASSETVNTEAFF.

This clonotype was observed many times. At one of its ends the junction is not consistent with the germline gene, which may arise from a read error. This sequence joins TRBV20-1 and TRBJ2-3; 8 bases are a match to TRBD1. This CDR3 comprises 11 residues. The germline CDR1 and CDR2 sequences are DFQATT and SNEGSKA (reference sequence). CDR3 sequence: CSAKQGDRQYF. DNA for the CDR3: TGCAGTGCAAAACAGGGGGATAGGCAGTATTTT.

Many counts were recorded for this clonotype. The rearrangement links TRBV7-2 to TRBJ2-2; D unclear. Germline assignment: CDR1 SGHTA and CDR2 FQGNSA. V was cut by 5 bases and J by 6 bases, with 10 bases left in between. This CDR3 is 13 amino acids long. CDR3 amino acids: CASSPFGSGELFF. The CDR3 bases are TGTGCCAGCAGCCCCTTTGGGTCCGGGGAGCTGTTTTTT.

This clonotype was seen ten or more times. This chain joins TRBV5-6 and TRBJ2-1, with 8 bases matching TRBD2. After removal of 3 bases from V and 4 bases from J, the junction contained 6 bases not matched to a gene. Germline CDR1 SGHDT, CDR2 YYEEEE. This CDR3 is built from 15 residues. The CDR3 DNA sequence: TGTGCCAGCAGCTCGAGACTAGCGAGATACAATGAGCAGTTCTTC. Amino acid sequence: CASSSRLARYNEQFF.

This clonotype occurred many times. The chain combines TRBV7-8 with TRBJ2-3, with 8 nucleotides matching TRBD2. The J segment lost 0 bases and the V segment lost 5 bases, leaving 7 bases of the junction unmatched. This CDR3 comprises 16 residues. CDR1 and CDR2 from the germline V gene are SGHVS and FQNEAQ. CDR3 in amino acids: CASSRTRTSSTDTQYF. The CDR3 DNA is TGTGCCAGCAGCCGAACAAGGACTAGCAGCACAGATACGCAGTATTTT.

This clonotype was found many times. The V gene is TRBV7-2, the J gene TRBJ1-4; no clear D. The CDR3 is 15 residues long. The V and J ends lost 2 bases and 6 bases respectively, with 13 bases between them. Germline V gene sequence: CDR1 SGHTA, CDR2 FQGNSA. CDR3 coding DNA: TGTGCCAGCAGCTTACAGAAGTGGTCAGATGAAAAACTGTTTTTT. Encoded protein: CASSLQKWSDEKLFF.

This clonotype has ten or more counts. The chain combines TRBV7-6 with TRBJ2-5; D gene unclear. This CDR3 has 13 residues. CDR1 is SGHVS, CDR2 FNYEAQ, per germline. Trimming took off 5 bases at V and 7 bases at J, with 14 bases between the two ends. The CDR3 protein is CASSPYSSGTQYF. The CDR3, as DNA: TGTGCCAGCAGCCCTTACAGCAGTGGGACCCAGTACTTC.

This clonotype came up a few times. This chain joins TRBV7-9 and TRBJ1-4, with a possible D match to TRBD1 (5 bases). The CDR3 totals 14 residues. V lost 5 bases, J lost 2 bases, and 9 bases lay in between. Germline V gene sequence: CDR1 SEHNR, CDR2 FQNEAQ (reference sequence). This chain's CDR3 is CASSRGGTNEKLFF. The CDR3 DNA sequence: TGTGCCAGCAGCAGGGGAGGGACTAATGAAAAACTGTTTTTT.

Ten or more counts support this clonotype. DNA of the CDR3: TGTGCCAGCAGCCGTACCGGGACAGCGACAATCACAGATACGCAGTATTTT. Residues: CASSRTGTATITDTQYF. This chain links TRBV7-2 with TRBJ2-3; TRBD1 aligns across 7 bases. The V segment lost 5 bases and the J segment 2 bases; nucleotides outside the gene matches: 13. The V gene's germline CDR1 is SGHTA and CDR2 FQGNSA. The CDR3 length is 17 residues.

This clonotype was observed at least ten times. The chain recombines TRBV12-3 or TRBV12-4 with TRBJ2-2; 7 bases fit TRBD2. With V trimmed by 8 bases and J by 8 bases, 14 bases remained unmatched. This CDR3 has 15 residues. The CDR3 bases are TGTGCCAGCTGGGGGGGGAGTTCAGTGGTGGGGGAGCTGTTTTTT. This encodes CASWGGSSVVGELFF.

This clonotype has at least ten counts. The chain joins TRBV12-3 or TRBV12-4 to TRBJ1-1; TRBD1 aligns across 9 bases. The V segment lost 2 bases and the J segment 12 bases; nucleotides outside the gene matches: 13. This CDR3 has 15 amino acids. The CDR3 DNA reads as TGTGCCAGCAGTTTACTCCCCCGACAGGGGGAGTCTACTTTCTTT. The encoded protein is CASSLLPRQGESTFF.

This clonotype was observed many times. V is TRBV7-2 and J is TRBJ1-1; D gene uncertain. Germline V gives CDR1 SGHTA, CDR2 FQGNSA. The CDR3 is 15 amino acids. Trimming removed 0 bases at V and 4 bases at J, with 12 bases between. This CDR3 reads CASSLARSSLTEAFF. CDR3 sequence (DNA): TGTGCCAGCAGCTTAGCGAGGTCAAGCCTCACTGAAGCTTTCTTT.

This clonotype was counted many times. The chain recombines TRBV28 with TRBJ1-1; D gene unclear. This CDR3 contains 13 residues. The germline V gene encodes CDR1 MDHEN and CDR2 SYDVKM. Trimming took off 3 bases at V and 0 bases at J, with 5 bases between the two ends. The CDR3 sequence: CASSLFLNTEAFF. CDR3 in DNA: TGTGCCAGCAGTTTGTTCTTGAACACTGAAGCTTTCTTT.

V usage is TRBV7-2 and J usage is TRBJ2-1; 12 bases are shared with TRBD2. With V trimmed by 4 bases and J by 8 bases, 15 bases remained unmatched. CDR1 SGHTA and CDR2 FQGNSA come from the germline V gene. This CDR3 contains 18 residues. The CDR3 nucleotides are TGTGCCAGCAGCTCCTCGGGTTCTAGCGGGAGGGCCTCGTATGAGCAGTTCTTC. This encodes CASSSSGSSGRASYEQFF.

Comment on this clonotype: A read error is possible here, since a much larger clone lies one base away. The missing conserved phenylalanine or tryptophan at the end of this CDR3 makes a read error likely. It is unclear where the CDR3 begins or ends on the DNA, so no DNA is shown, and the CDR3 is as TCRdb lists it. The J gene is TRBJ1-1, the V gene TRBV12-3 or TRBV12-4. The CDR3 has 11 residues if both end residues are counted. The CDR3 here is CASSLREMVFY.

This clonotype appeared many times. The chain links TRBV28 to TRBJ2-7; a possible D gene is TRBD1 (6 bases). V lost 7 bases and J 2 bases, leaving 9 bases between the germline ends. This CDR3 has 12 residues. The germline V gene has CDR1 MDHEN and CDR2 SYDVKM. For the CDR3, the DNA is TGTGCCAGCACGAAGGGGGCCTACGAGCAGTACTTC. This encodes CASTKGAYEQYF.

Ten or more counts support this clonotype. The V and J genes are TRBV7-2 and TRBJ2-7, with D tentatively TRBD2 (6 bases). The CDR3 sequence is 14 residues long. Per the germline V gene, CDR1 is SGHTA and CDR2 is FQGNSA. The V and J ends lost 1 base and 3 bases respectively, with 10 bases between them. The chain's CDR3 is CASSLVGGDYEQYF. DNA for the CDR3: TGTGCCAGCAGCTTAGTTGGCGGGGACTACGAGCAGTACTTC. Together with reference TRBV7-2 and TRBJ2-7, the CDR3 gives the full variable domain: GAGVSQSPSNKVTEKGKDVELRCDPISGHTALYWYRQSLGQGLEFLIYFQGNSAPDKSGLPSDRFSAERTGGSVSTLTIQRTQQEDSAVYLCASSLVGGDYEQYFGPGTRLTVT.

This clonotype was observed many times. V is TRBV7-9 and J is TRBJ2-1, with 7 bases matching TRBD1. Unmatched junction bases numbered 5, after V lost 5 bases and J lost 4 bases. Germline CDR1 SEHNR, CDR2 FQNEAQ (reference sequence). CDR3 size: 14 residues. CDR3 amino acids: CASSRGQLYNEQFF. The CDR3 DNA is TGTGCCAGCAGCCGGGGACAGCTTTACAATGAGCAGTTCTTC.

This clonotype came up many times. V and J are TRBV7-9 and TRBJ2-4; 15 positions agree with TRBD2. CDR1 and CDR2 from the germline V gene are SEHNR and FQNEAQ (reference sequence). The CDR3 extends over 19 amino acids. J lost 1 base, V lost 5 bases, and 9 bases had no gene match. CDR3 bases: TGTGCCAGCAGCAGCAGCGGACTAGCGGGAGGGTTTGCCAAAAACATTCAGTACTTC. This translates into CASSSSGLAGGFAKNIQYF.

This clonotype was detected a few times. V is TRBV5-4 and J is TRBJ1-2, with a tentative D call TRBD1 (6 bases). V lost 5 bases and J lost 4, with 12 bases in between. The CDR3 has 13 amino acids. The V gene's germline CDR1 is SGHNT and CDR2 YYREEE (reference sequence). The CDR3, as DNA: TGTGCCAGCAGTTCGGACAGCCTCTATGGCTACACCTTC. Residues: CASSSDSLYGYTF.

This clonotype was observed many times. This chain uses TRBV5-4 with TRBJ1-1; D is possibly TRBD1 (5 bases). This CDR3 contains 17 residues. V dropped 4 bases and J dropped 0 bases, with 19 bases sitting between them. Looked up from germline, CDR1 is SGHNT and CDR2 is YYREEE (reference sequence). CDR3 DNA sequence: TGTGCCAGCAGCCCCCTCGGTCAGGGAGGCCTGAACACTGAAGCTTTCTTT. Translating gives CASSPLGQGGLNTEAFF.

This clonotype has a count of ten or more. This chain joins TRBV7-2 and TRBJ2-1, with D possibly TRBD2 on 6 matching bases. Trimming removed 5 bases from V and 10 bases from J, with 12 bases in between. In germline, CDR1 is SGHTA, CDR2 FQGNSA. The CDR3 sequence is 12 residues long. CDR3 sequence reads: CASSNSAGEQFF. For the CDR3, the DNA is TGTGCCAGCAGCAATAGCGCGGGAGAGCAGTTCTTC.

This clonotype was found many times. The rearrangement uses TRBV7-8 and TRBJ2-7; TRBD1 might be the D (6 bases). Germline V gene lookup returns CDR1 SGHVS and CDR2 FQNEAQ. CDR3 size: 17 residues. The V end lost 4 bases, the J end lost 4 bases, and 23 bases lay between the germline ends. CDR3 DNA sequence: TGTGCCAGCAGCTGGTCCGGGACATGGAGTAAGAATTACGAGCAGTACTTC. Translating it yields CASSWSGTWSKNYEQYF.

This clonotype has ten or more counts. The CDR3 reads CASSFRLAGGFNEQFF. The DNA of the CDR3 is TGTGCCAGCAGTTTTCGACTAGCGGGAGGTTTTAATGAGCAGTTCTTC. This chain joins TRBV27 and TRBJ2-1, with 13 bases fitting TRBD2. In germline, CDR1 is MNHEY, CDR2 SMNVEV (reference sequence). V was clipped by 3 bases and J by 7 bases; unmatched bases: 6. The CDR3 has 16 amino acids.

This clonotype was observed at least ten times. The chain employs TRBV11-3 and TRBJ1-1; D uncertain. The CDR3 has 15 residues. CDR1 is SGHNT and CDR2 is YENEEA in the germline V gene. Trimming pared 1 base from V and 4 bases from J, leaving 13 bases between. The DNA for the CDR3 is TGTGCCAGCAGCTTAGTAGCGGGGAAGATCACTGAAGCTTTCTTT. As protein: CASSLVAGKITEAFF. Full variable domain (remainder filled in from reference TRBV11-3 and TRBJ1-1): EAGVVQSPRYKIIEKKQPVAFWCNPISGHNTLYWYLQNLGQGPELLIRYENEEAVDDSQLPKDRFSAERLKGVDSTLKIQPAELGDSAVYLCASSLVAGKITEAFFGQGTRLTVV.

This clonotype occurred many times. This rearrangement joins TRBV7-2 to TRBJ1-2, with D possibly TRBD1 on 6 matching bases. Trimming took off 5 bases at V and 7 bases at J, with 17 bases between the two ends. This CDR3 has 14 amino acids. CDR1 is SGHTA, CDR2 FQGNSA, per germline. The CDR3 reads CASSRPGGAGGYTF. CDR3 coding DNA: TGTGCCAGCAGCCGGCCGGGGGGGGCGGGTGGCTACACCTTC.

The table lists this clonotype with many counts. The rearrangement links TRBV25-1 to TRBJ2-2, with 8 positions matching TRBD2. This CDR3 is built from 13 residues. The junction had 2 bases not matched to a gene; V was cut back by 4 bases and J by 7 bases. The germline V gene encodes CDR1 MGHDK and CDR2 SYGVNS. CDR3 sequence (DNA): TGTGCCAGCAGTGCCGGGACTAGCGGGGAGCTGTTTTTT. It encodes CASSAGTSGELFF.

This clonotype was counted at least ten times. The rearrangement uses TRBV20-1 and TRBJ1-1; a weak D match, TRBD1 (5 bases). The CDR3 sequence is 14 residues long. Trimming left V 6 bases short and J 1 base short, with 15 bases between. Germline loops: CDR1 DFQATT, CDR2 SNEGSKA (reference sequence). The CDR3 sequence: CSATKRGRNTEAFF. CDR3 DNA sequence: TGCAGTGCCACGAAACGGGGCAGGAACACTGAAGCTTTCTTT.